Reported below is one T cell receptor beta chain. As yet, its antigen is unknown. The sample belongs to a study of cytomegalovirus exposure and HLA in healthy donors. On the study more broadly: An analysis done earlier identified about 120 million unique TCR beta sequences from about 179 million T cells. Across roughly 400 genotyped donors, about 80% landed in the Caucasian-associated ancestry cluster.

Germline V CDR1 and CDR2: SGHDT, YYEEEE. The CDR3 spans 14 residues. V dropped 1 base and J dropped 7 bases, with 9 bases sitting between them. Whole-study findings and limits: A missense DCLRE1C variant was associated with V- and J-gene trimming of TCR beta chains in a later analysis, and an independent cohort replicated the association.

Amplification used 60 Vbeta primers and 13 Jbeta primers. Here immunoSEQ multiplex PCR was the method, and the copy in TCRdb shows in-frame clones only, minus some. The sample has roughly 150,000 clones, about three fifths seen once. The specimen sequenced was PBMCs. The chain joins TRBV5-6 to TRBJ1-6; no clear D. This TCR derives from a woman aged 25 to 39 in good health and CMV-seropositive. CDR3 loop: CASSLMRVNSPLHF. CDR3 coding DNA: TGTGCCAGCAGCTTGATGCGGGTAAATTCACCCCTCCACTTT.